This T cell receptor (beta chain) derives from a study of shared clonotypes between healthy human individuals. Study outcomes and limitations: As a rule, naive subsets had a larger estimated richness than memory subsets.

CDR3 length: 16 residues. Per the germline V gene, CDR1 is SGHTA and CDR2 is FQGNSA. V lost 5 bases to trimming and J lost 0 bases; unmatched junction nucleotides: 9. About this clone: Antigen specificity is unknown.

Clones were sequenced by immunoSEQ multiplex PCR, and TCRdb holds only the in-frame ones, with some missing. The sample lists 1 million to 1.3 million clones; 75% to 80% were seen once. The sequenced sample was memory CD4+ T cells from PBMCs. Subset reported: CD45RA-negative fraction. The chain uses TRBV7-2 and TRBJ1-1, with 7 bases matching TRBD1. The clonotype originates from a man younger than 35 in good health. Some clones in this sample may be carry-over from other donors' samples. Here the CDR3 reads CASSPLTGQLNTEAFF. The CDR3 DNA is TGTGCCAGCAGCCCTCTAACGGGACAGTTGAACACTGAAGCTTTCTTT.